The rows below give T cell receptor beta chains drawn from one sample of a study of T cell responses to AZD1222 COVID-19 vaccine. Only in-frame clones appear in the TCRdb table, and some are missing; sequencing was by immunoSEQ multiplex PCR. The sample consists of 100,000 to 150,000 clones, 75% to 90% of them appearing once. The sample here was peripheral blood, taken 28 days after the second AZD1222 dose. The receptors stem from an adult who received the AZD1222 COVID-19 vaccine. The CDR3 runs from the conserved cysteine through the conserved F or W. A D gene is named only where the DNA matches it firmly. Size values are once, few and many counts, or a class for expanded clones, and some rows have none.

d_call j_call v_call clone_size cdr3_nt cdr3_aa
TRBD2 TRBJ2-2 TRBV10-3 NA TGTGCCATCAGGCAAACCGGGACTAGCGGGTCCGGGGAGCTGTTTTTT CAIRQTGTSGSGELFF
TRBD2 TRBJ2-2 TRBV27 few TGTGCCAGCAGTTTAATCGGGGGGTATGGTTCCGGGGAGCTGTTTTTT CASSLIGGYGSGELFF
NA TRBJ1-5 TRBV7-2 once TGTGCCAGCAGCTTAATGGGGAGGGGGGATCAGCCCCAGCATTTT CASSLMGRGDQPQHF
NA TRBJ2-2 TRBV7-2 few TGTGCCAGCAGCTTCCCCTTGACGGGTGGGAACACCGGGGAGCTGTTTTTT CASSFPLTGGNTGELFF
TRBD2 TRBJ2-1 TRBV7-2 NA TGTGCCAGCAGCTTATACCCCCCTAGCGGGGGGGCTAATGAGCAGTTCTTC CASSLYPPSGGANEQFF
TRBD2 TRBJ2-3 TRBV18 NA TGTGCCAGCTCACCACGACTAGCGGGGGCCGATACGCAGTATTTT CASSPRLAGADTQYF
NA TRBJ1-3 TRBV5-1 NA TGCGCCAGCAGCCAGGGATCCGGAAACACCATATATTTT CASSQGSGNTIYF
NA TRBJ1-1 TRBV3-1/TRBV3-2 NA TGTGCCAGCAGCCAAGAGGCAGGGTGGACTGAAGCTTTCTTT CASSQEAGWTEAFF
TRBD1 TRBJ2-7 TRBV6-1 NA TGTGCCAGCAGCGAACAGGGGGGAAAAAACGAGCAGTACTTC CASSEQGGKNEQYF
TRBD1 TRBJ1-5 TRBV19 NA TGTGCCAGTAGTAGAGGGACAGGGAGGGCTCAGCCCCAGCATTTT CASSRGTGRAQPQHF
TRBD1 TRBJ1-5 TRBV30 NA TGTGCCTGGAGTGTAAGGACAGGGGGTAGCAATCAGCCCCAGCATTTT CAWSVRTGGSNQPQHF
NA TRBJ1-6 TRBV11-2 once TGTGCCAGCAGCTTAGACGGGGGGCGGGTTTCACCCCTCCACTTT CASSLDGGRVSPLHF
TRBD1 TRBJ2-2 TRBV4-1 NA TGCGCCAGCAGCCGCGGACAGGGGATCGACACCGGGGAGCTGTTTTTT CASSRGQGIDTGELFF
NA TRBJ1-5 TRBV4-1 NA TGCGCCAGCAGCCAAGAAACGGGGGGTAGCAATCAGCCCCAGCATTTT CASSQETGGSNQPQHF
TRBD1 TRBJ1-3 TRBV5-1 once TGCGCCAGCAGCCCGGGGGACAGGGGGCGAGGAGCGGGAAACACCATATATTTT CASSPGDRGRGAGNTIYF
TRBD1 TRBJ1-3 TRBV6-1 NA TGTGCCAGCAGTGAAGCGGGACAGACTGGAAACACCATATATTTT CASSEAGQTGNTIYF
TRBD1 TRBJ1-1 TRBV5-1 NA TGCGCCAGCAGCGGGGGGACAGGGAACACTGAAGCTTTCTTT CASSGGTGNTEAFF
NA TRBJ2-5 TRBV30 NA TGTGCCTGGGACAGTCTTAAAGAGACCCAGTACTTC CAWDSLKETQYF
NA TRBJ2-7 TRBV19 NA TGTGCCAGTAGTACGAAGATGGGTAGACTCTCCTACGAGCAGTACTTC CASSTKMGRLSYEQYF
NA TRBJ2-2 TRBV5-5 NA TGTGCCAGCAGCTCTCCAGGGGACAACCCCGCGAACACCGGGGAGCTGTTTTTT CASSSPGDNPANTGELFF
NA TRBJ1-4 TRBV9 NA TGTGCCAGCAGCGGACGGGGGCGAGGTAATGAAAAACTGTTTTTT CASSGRGRGNEKLFF
NA TRBJ1-1 TRBV28 NA TGTGCCAGCACCCTCAGAAATTTGAACACTGAAGCTTTCTTT CASTLRNLNTEAFF
TRBD2 TRBJ2-1 TRBV7-8 NA TGTGCCAGCAGCATCAGGAGCGGGGGGACATACAATGAGCAGTTCTTC CASSIRSGGTYNEQFF
TRBD2 TRBJ2-1 TRBV4-1 NA TGCGCCAGCAGCCAAACTAGCGGGGGGGGCAATGAGCAGTTCTTC CASSQTSGGGNEQFF
TRBD1 TRBJ2-7 TRBV18 NA TGTGCCAGCTTAACCAGGGGGAGCGACGAGCAGTACTTC CASLTRGSDEQYF
NA TRBJ1-5 TRBV5-6 NA TGTGCCAGCAGCTTGGTTGGGGGGGATCAGCCCCAGCATTTT CASSLVGGDQPQHF
TRBD2 TRBJ2-7 TRBV5-1 NA TGCGCCAGCAGCGGGGGACTAGCGGTCTCCTACGAGCAGTACTTC CASSGGLAVSYEQYF
NA TRBJ2-6 TRBV10-3 NA TGTGCCATCAGTGGGGCGGACAAGTCTGGGGCCAACGTCCTGACTTTC CAISGADKSGANVLTF
TRBD2 TRBJ2-3 TRBV14 NA TGTGCCAGCAGCCAAGACGGGGGGATTTGGACAGATACGCAGTATTTT CASSQDGGIWTDTQYF
TRBD1 TRBJ2-7 TRBV2 NA TGTGCCAGCACGACCTGGACAGGGGCGTACGAGCAGTACTTC CASTTWTGAYEQYF
NA TRBJ1-2 TRBV29-1 NA TGCAGCGTTAAGACCGGGGGCTATGGCTACACCTTC CSVKTGGYGYTF
NA TRBJ2-1 TRBV6-5 NA TGTGCCAGCAGTTGGAGCGATAGTAACAATGAGCAGTTCTTC CASSWSDSNNEQFF
NA TRBJ1-6 TRBV6-5 NA TGTGCCAGCAGTTACCGGGCAGGCCATTCACCCCTCCACTTT CASSYRAGHSPLHF
TRBD1 TRBJ1-6 TRBV28 NA TGTGCCAGCAGTCCCTGGAAAAGACAGGGGGTGACTAATTCACCCCTCCACTTT CASSPWKRQGVTNSPLHF
NA TRBJ1-2 TRBV10-3 NA TGTGCCATCAGCTCTAACTATGGCTACACCTTC CAISSNYGYTF
NA TRBJ1-5 TRBV23-1 NA TGCGCCAGCAGTCAATCGGGAAAACAGGGAGGGGATCAGCCCCAGCATTTT CASSQSGKQGGDQPQHF
TRBD2 TRBJ2-2 TRBV7-3 NA TGTGCCAGCAGCTTACAGGCTAGCGGGGGACCCCTGGCCGGGGAGCTGTTTTTT CASSLQASGGPLAGELFF
NA TRBJ2-5 TRBV2 NA TGTGCCAGCAGTGAAATGAGGCGCCCCTTGCGACTCCGGTACCAAGAGACCCAGTACTTC CASSEMRRPLRLRYQETQYF
TRBD1 TRBJ1-3 TRBV28 NA TGTGCCAGCAGGCTGACAGGGGCTGGAAACACCATATATTTT CASRLTGAGNTIYF
NA TRBJ2-7 TRBV10-3 few TGTGCCATCAGTGAGGGCGAGCTAAGCTCCTACGAGCAGTACTTC CAISEGELSSYEQYF
NA TRBJ1-1 TRBV7-9 NA TGTGCCAGCAGCCCTTTCGAGGGATTGAACACTGAAGCTTTCTTT CASSPFEGLNTEAFF